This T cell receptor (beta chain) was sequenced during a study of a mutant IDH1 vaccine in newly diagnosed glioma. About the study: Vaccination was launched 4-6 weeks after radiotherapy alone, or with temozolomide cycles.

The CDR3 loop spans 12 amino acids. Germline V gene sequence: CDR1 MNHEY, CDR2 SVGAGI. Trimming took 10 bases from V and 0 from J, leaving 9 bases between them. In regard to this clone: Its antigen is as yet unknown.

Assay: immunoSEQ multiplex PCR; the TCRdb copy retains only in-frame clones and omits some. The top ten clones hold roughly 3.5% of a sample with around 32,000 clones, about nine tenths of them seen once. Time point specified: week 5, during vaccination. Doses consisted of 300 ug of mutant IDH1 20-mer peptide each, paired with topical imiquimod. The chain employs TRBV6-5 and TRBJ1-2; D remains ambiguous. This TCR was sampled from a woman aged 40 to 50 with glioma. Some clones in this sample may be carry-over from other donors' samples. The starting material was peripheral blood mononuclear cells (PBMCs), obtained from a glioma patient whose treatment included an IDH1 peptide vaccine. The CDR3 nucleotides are TGTGCCATCCATGAGACTAACTATGGCTACACCTTC. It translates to CAIHETNYGYTF.